This entry is about one TCR beta chain. Sequencing used immunoSEQ multiplex PCR; TCRdb keeps in-frame clones, though not all of them. The data hold about 59,000 clones, with around 87% observed a single time. This record comes from a study of OX40 agonist ivuxolimab in advanced cancers. The overall study: Patients received ivuxolimab, an agonistic anti-OX40 (CD134) antibody.

With 4 bases clipped from V and 12 bases from J, the junction kept 11 bases outside the gene matches. This CDR3 is 13 amino acids long. Germline V gives CDR1 LNHDA, CDR2 SQIVND (reference sequence). This material consisted of CD4+ or CD8+ T cells sorted from blood, taken in a trial of the OX40 agonist ivuxolimab. J is TRBJ2-7 and V is TRBV19; 8 bases align to TRBD1. This clonotype was obtained from an adult with an advanced solid tumor such as melanoma, head and neck, liver or kidney cancer. The CDR3 sequence is CASSTPGTGQSYF. The CDR3 nucleotides are TGTGCCAGTAGTACCCCCGGGACAGGACAGTCGTACTTC.